This T cell receptor (beta chain) came from a study of cytomegalovirus exposure and HLA in healthy donors. Study results and caveats: The study listed about 150 cytomegalovirus-associated TCR beta chains. A cluster of highly shared sequence variants was likely a sequencing artifact. The later analysis indicated that the majority of CMV-associated TCR beta chains appeared HLA-restricted.

As for this clone: Its antigen is as yet unknown.

Trimming stripped 5 bases from V and 0 bases from J, with 18 bases between. The CDR3 has 17 residues. Germline V gives CDR1 MNHEY, CDR2 SMNVEV (reference sequence). Primers for the PCR totalled 60 Vbeta and 13 Jbeta. Generated by immunoSEQ multiplex PCR, the TCRdb table keeps only in-frame clones and is missing some. This table has roughly 140,000 clones, around four fifths appearing once. It was healthy bone marrow donors who served as donors. The specimen was PBMCs. The V call is TRBV27, the J call TRBJ2-3; a possible D gene is TRBD2 (6 bases). The TCR originated in a male donor in good health and CMV-seronegative. CDR3 sequence: CASSRSWDSTSTDTQYF. The DNA for the CDR3 is TGTGCCAGCAGTCGATCCTGGGACTCTACTAGCACAGATACGCAGTATTTT.